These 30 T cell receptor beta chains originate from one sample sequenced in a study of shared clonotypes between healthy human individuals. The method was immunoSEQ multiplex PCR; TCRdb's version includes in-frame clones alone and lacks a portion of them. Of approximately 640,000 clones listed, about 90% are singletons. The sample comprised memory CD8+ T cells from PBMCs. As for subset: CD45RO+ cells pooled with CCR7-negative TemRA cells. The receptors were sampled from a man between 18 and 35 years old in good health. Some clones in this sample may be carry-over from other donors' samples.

In nucleotides, the CDR3 is TGTGCCAGCAGTGAGTACAGGGTACAGTCTTATGGCTACACCTTC. It specifies CASSEYRVQSYGYTF. The chain links TRBV6-1 to TRBJ1-2; D may be TRBD1 (6 bases). The CDR3 is 15 amino acids. Per germline, CDR1 MNHNS and CDR2 SASEGT. V was cut by 3 bases and J by 5 bases, with 16 bases left in between.

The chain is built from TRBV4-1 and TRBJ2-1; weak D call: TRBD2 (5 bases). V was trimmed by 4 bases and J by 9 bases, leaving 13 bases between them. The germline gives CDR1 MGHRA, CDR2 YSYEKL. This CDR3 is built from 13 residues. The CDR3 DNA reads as TGCGCCAGCAGCCGGGTAGAGGGCGGTGAGCAGTTCTTC. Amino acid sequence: CASSRVEGGEQFF.

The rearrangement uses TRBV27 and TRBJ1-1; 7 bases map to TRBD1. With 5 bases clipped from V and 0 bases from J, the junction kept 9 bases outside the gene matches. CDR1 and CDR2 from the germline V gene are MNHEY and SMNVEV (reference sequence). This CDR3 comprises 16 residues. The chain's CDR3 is CASSQRQGSLNTEAFF. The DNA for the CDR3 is TGTGCCAGCAGTCAAAGACAGGGATCATTGAACACTGAAGCTTTCTTT.

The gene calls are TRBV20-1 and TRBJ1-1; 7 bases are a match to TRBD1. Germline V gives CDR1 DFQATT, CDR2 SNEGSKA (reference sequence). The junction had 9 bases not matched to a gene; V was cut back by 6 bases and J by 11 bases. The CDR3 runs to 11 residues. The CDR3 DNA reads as TGCAGTGCCCCGGGACAGCCTGGGGCTTTCTTT. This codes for CSAPGQPGAFF.

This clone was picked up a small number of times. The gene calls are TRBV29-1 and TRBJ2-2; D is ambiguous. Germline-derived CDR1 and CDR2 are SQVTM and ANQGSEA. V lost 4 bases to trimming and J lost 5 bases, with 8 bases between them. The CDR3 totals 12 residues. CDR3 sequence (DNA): TGCAGCGTTGTGACAACAACCGGGGAGCTGTTTTTT. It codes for CSVVTTTGELFF.

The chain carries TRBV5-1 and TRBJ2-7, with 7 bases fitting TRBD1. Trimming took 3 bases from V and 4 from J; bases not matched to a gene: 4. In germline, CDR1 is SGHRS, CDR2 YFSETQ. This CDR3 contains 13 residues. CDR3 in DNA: TGCGCCAGCAGCTCTCAACAGGGGTACGAGCAGTACTTC. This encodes CASSSQQGYEQYF.

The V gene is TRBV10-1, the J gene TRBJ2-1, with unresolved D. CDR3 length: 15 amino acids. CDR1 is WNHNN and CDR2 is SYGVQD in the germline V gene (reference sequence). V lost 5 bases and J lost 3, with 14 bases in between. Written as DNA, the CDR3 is TGCGCCAGCAGTAAGGATCAAAGCTACTACAATGAGCAGTTCTTC. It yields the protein CASSKDQSYYNEQFF.

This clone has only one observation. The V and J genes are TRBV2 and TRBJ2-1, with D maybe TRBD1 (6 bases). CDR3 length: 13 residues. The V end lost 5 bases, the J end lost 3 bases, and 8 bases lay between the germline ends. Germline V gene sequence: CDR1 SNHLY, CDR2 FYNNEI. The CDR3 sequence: CASSTGHYNEQFF. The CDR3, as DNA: TGTGCCAGCAGTACGGGACACTACAATGAGCAGTTCTTC.

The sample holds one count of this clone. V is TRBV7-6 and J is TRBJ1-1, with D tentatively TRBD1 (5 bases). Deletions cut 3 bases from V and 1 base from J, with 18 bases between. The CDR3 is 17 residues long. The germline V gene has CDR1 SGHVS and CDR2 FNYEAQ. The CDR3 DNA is TGTGCCAGCAGCTTCACCCAGCTTAGGGACGGGAACACTGAAGCTTTCTTT. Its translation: CASSFTQLRDGNTEAFF.

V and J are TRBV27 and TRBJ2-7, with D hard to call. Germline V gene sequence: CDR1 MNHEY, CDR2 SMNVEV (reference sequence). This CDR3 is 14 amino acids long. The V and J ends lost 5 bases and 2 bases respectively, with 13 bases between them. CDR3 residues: CASSPRISPYEQYF. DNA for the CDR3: TGTGCCAGCAGTCCCCGGATATCCCCCTACGAGCAGTACTTC.

CDR3 nucleotides: TGTGCCAGCAGTTTTACGGGAGGCTACGAGCAGTACTTC. Protein sequence: CASSFTGGYEQYF. The rearrangement links TRBV28 to TRBJ2-7; 7 bases fit TRBD2. The CDR3 totals 13 residues. Per the germline V gene, CDR1 is MDHEN and CDR2 is SYDVKM. Losses at the gene ends were 3 bases for V and 3 bases for J; bases not matched to a gene: 2.

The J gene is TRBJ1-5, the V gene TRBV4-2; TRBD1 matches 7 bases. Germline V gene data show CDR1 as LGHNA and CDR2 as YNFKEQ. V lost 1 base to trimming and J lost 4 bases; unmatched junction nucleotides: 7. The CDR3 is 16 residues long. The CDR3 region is CASSQGVRGMNQPQHF. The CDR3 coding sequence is TGTGCCAGCAGCCAAGGGGTCAGGGGGATGAATCAGCCCCAGCATTTT.

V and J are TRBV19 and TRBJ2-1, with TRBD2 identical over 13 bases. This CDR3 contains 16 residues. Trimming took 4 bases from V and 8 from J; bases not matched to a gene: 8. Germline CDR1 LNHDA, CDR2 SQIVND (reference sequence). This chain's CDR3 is CASSKTGLAGSDEQFF. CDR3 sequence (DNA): TGTGCCAGTAGTAAGACGGGACTAGCGGGATCGGATGAGCAGTTCTTC.

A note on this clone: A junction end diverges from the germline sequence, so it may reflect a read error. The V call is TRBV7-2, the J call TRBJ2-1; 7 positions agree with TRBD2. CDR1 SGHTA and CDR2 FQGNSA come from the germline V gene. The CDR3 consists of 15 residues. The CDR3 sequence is CASSVAGGGYNEQFF. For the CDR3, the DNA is TGTGCCAGCAGCGTAGCGGGTGGGGGCTACAATGAGCAGTTCTTC.

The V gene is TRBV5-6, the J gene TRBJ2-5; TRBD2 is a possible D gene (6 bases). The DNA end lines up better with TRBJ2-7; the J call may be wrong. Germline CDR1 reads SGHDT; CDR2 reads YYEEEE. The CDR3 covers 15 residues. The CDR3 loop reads CASSLEIRGTYEQYF. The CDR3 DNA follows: TGTGCCAGCAGCTTGGAGATTCGGGGGACCTACGAGCAGTACTTC.

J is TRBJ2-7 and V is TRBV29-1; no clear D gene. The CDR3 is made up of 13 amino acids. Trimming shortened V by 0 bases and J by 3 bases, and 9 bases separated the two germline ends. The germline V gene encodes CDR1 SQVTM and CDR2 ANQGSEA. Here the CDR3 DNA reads TGCAGCGTTGAAGACAGGCTTCACTACGAGCAGTACTTC. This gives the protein CSVEDRLHYEQYF.

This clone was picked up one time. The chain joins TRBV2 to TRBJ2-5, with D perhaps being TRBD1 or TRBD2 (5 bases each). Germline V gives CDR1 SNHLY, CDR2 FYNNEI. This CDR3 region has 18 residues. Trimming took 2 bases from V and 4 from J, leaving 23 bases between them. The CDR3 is CASSEPLWGTVGRETQYF. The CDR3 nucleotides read TGTGCCAGCAGTGAACCTCTTTGGGGGACGGTCGGTAGAGAGACCCAGTACTTC.

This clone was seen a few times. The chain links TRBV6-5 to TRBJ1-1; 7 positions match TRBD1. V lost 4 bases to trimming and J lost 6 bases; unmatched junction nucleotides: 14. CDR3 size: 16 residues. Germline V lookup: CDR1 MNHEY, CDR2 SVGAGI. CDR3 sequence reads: CASSSTGTERRSEAFF. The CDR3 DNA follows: TGTGCCAGCAGTTCCACCGGGACAGAGAGACGATCTGAAGCTTTCTTT.

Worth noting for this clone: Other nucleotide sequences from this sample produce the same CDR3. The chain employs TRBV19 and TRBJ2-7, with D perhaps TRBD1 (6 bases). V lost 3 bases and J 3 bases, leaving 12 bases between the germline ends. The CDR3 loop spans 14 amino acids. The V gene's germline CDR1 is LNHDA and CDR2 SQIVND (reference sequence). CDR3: CASSIGQGIYEQYF. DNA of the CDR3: TGTGCCAGTAGTATTGGGCAGGGGATCTACGAGCAGTACTTC.

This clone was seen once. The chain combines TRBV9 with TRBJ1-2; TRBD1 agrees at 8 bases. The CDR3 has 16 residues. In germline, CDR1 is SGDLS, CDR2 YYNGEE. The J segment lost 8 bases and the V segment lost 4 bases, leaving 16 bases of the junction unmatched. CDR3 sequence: CASSPRQGRSVVGYTF. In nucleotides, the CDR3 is TGTGCCAGCAGCCCGAGACAGGGGAGATCAGTGGTGGGCTACACCTTC. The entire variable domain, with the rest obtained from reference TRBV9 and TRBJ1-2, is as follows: DSGVTQTPKHLITATGQRVTLRCSPRSGDLSVYWYQQSLDQGLQFLIQYYNGEERAKGNILERFSAQQFPDLHSELNLSSLELGDSALYFCASSPRQGRSVVGYTFGSGTRLTVV.

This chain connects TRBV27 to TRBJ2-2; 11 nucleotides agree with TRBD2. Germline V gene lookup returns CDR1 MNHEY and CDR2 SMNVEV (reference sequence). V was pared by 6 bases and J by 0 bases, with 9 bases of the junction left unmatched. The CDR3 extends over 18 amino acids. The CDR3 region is CASRGGLAGNANTGELFF. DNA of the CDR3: TGTGCCAGCAGGGGCGGACTAGCGGGTAACGCGAACACCGGGGAGCTGTTTTTT.

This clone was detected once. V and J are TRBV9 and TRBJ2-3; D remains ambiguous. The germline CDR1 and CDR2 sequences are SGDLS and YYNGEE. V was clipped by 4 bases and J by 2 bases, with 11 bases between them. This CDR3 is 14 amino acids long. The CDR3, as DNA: TGTGCCAGCAGCCCCCTTGGGGACACAGATACGCAGTATTTT. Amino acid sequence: CASSPLGDTDTQYF.

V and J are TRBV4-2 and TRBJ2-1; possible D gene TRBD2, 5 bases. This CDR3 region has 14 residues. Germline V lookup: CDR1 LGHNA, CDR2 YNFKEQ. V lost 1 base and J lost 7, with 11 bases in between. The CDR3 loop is CASSQGGSMNEQFF. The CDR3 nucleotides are TGTGCCAGCAGCCAAGGAGGGTCTATGAATGAGCAGTTCTTC.

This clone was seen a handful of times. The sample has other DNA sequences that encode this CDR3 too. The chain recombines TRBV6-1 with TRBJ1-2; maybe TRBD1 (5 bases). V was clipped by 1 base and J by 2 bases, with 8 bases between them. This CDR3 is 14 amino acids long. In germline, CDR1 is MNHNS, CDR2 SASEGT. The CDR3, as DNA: TGTGCCAGCAGTGAAGGAGGGGCCAACTATGGCTACACCTTC. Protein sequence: CASSEGGANYGYTF.

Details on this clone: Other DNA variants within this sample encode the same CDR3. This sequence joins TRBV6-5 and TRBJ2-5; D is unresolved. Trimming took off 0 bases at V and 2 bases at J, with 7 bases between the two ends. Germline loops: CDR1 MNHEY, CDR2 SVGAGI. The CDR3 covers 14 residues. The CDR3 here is CASSYSAEQETQYF. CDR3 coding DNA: TGTGCCAGCAGTTACTCTGCGGAACAAGAGACCCAGTACTTC.

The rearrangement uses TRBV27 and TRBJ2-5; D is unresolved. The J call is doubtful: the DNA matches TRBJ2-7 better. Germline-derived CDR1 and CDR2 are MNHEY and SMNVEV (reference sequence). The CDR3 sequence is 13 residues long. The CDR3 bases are TGTGCCAGCAGTTTCAGCCTCAGCTACGAGCAGTACTTC. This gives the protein CASSFSLSYEQYF.

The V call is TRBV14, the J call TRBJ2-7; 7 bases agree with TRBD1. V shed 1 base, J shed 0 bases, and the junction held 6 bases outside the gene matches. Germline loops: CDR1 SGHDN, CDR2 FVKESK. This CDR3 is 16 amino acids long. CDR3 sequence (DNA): TGTGCCAGCAGCCAAGGGAACTGGGACAGCTCCTACGAGCAGTACTTC. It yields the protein CASSQGNWDSSYEQYF.

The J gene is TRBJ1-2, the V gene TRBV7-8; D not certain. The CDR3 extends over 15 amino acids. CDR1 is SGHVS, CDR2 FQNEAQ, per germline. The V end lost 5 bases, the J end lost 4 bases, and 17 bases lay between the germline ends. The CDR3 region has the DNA TGTGCCAGCAGCGGCGGGGTGCGGGGAGGCTATGGCTACACCTTC. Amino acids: CASSGGVRGGYGYTF. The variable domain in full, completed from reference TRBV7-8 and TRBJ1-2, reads GAGVSQSPRYKVAKRGQDVALRCDPISGHVSLFWYQQALGQGPEFLTYFQNEAQLDKSGLPSDRFFAERPEGSVSTLKIQRTQQEDSAVYLCASSGGVRGGYGYTFGSGTRLTVV.

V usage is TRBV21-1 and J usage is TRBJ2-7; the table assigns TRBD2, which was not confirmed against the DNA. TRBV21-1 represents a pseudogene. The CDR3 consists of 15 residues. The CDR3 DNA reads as TGTGCCAGCAGCAAACCCCGAGCGGGAGTATACGAGCAGTACTTC. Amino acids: CASSKPRAGVYEQYF.

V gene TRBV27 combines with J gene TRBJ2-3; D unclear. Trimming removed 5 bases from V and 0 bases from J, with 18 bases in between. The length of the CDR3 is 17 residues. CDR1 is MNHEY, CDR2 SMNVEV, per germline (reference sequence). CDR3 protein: CASSILSQADSTDTQYF. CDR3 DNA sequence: TGTGCCAGCAGTATTCTATCCCAGGCAGATAGCACAGATACGCAGTATTTT.